The sequence of this TCR beta chain was determined in a study of blood T cell repertoires in COVID-19. CDR3 length: 15 residues. The trim removed 5 bases at V and 6 bases at J, leaving 13 bases unmatched. Germline V gives CDR1 MNHEY, CDR2 SMNVEV (reference sequence). Clones were sequenced by immunoSEQ multiplex PCR, and TCRdb holds only the in-frame ones, with some missing. The sample contains 350,000 to 500,000 clones, more than 70% of which appear only once. Those who participated ranged in age from roughly 18 to 95 years and resided in 20 to 30 US areas. This TCR was recovered from a young woman who had been exposed to COVID-19. Sequenced sample: PBMCs or T cells enriched from blood (not recorded which). The chain uses TRBV27 and TRBJ2-7; TRBD1 matches at 7 bases. The DNA of the CDR3 is TGTGCCAGCAGTCTGACAGGGAGAGGTGGGGGCGAGCAGTACTTC. It is translated as CASSLTGRGGGEQYF.